This TCR beta chain was profiled in a study of blood T cells in healthy people across ages. Primers used in a second PCR of about 7 to 12 cycles were a sample-barcoded 5' primer and a J-beta primer mix. TCRdb re-analysed the 5' RACE reads in MiXCR, keeping a single row per CDR3 protein. The table lists around 900,000 distinct CDR3 sequences, 45% to 60% of them singletons. CDR3 length: 11 residues. The V gene lost 7 bases and the J gene lost 2 bases, with 6 bases spanning the gap. Per the germline V gene, CDR1 is MDHEN and CDR2 is SYDVKM. This clonotype has a handful of counts. Per-sample yields of isolated PBMCs were at least 6 million.

The chain uses TRBV28 and TRBJ2-7; the D is unclear. The sequence was obtained from an older woman in good health. The sample was blood. The CDR3 nucleotides read TGTGCCAGCACTTCGCCCTACGAGCAGTACTTC. Translation: CASTSPYEQYF.